The next 19 T cell receptor beta chains were all read from a single sample in a study of blood T cell repertoires in COVID-19. Sequencing used immunoSEQ multiplex PCR; TCRdb keeps in-frame clones, though not all of them. The sample records a few hundred thousand clones, less than 85% being singletons. The sample consisted of peripheral blood. The receptors shown here come from a woman aged 70-85 years with acute or convalescent COVID-19.

V is TRBV9 and J is TRBJ2-3; no reliable D call. This CDR3 spans 14 amino acids. Germline V gives CDR1 SGDLS, CDR2 YYNGEE. V was shortened by 4 bases and J by 0 bases, with 9 bases between the two germline ends. The CDR3 protein is CASSPRRSTDTQYF. The DNA for the CDR3 is TGTGCCAGCAGCCCTCGGCGGAGCACAGATACGCAGTATTTT.

The V and J genes are TRBV6-1 and TRBJ2-6; D perhaps matches TRBD1 (5 bases). The CDR3 covers 19 residues. CDR1 and CDR2 from the germline V gene are MNHNS and SASEGT. Trimming took 2 bases from V and 0 from J, leaving 17 bases between them. The CDR3 is CASSERLSGHFSGANVLTF. DNA of the CDR3: TGTGCCAGCAGTGAACGTCTGTCAGGGCACTTCTCTGGGGCCAACGTCCTGACTTTC.

The sample holds a few counts of this clone. The chain joins TRBV24-1 to TRBJ2-3, with D maybe TRBD2 (6 bases). This CDR3 has 15 residues. Trimming took off 3 bases at V and 4 bases at J, with 13 bases between the two ends. Germline values: CDR1 KGHDR, CDR2 SFDVKD. In DNA form, the CDR3 reads TGTGCCACCAGTGATATGGGGCGGGGTGCAGATACGCAGTATTTT. Amino acid sequence: CATSDMGRGADTQYF.

The V gene is TRBV28, the J gene TRBJ2-2, with D possibly matching TRBD1 (5 bases). CDR1 and CDR2 (germline): MDHEN, SYDVKM. The CDR3 runs 13 residues. V lost 6 bases and J lost 1, with 6 bases in between. The CDR3 DNA reads as TGTGCCAGCAGAGGACAGAACACCGGGGAGCTGTTTTTT. Its protein product is CASRGQNTGELFF. Drawing the rest from reference TRBV28 and TRBJ2-2, the complete variable domain is DVKVTQSSRYLVKRTGEKVFLECVQDMDHENMFWYRQDPGLGLRLIYFSYDVKMKEKGDIPEGYSVSREKKERFSLILESASTNQTSMYLCASRGQNTGELFFGEGSRLTVL.

The rearrangement joins TRBV6-5 to TRBJ2-2; tentative D call: TRBD1 (5 bases). From germline, CDR1 is MNHEY and CDR2 SVGAGI. The CDR3 is made up of 14 amino acids. Between the trimmed V and J ends, which lost 8 bases and 5 bases, there was a span of 15 bases. CDR3 sequence reads: CASCMTARTGELFF. Here the CDR3 DNA reads TGTGCCAGCTGCATGACAGCGAGAACCGGGGAGCTGTTTTTT.

Written as DNA, the CDR3 is TGTGCCAGCAGCTTAAATACAGGGGGCTACGAGCAGTACTTC. This encodes CASSLNTGGYEQYF. The chain links TRBV7-3 to TRBJ2-7; 8 bases agree with TRBD1. The V segment lost 1 base and the J segment 3 bases; nucleotides outside the gene matches: 2. The germline V gene has CDR1 SGHTA and CDR2 FQGTGA. CDR3 length equals 14 residues.

This rearrangement joins TRBV21-1 to TRBJ2-1; the table calls TRBD2, which could not be checked here. TRBV21-1 corresponds to a pseudogene. This CDR3 is 12 amino acids long. CDR3: CARLAFYNEQFF. DNA of the CDR3: TGTGCCAGACTAGCGTTCTACAATGAGCAGTTCTTC.

V is TRBV6-5 and J is TRBJ1-5; no clear D gene. Germline CDR1 is MNHEY and CDR2 is SVGAGI. The CDR3 runs to 14 residues. V dropped 3 bases and J dropped 1 base, with 7 bases sitting between them. DNA of the CDR3: TGTGCCAGCAGTTATCGCCAGAGCAATCAGCCCCAGCATTTT. As protein: CASSYRQSNQPQHF.

This clone has ten or more counts. The rearrangement uses TRBV4-3 and TRBJ1-4, with TRBD1 identical over 8 bases. The CDR3 contains 16 residues. Germline V gene lookup returns CDR1 LGHNA and CDR2 YSLEER. The J segment lost 6 bases and the V segment lost 2 bases, leaving 8 bases of the junction unmatched. The CDR3 bases are TGCGCCAGCAGCCAAAATGACAGGGGAAGTCATGAAAAACTGTTTTTT. Protein: CASSQNDRGSHEKLFF.

This chain connects TRBV30 to TRBJ2-1; D possibly corresponds to TRBD2 (6 bases). The CDR3 loop spans 13 amino acids. Deletions cut 1 base from V and 8 bases from J, with 12 bases between. Looked up from germline, CDR1 is GTSNPN and CDR2 is SVGIG (reference sequence). CDR3 loop: CAWSEAGSDEQFF. The DNA of the CDR3 is TGTGCCTGGAGTGAAGCCGGGAGCGATGAGCAGTTCTTC.

This clone came up once. V usage is TRBV10-3 and J usage is TRBJ1-2, with TRBD1 identical over 7 bases. Germline CDR1 and CDR2: ENHRY and SYGVKD. CDR3 length equals 13 residues. V was pared by 10 bases and J by 0 bases, with 5 bases of the junction left unmatched. CDR3 protein: CATSTGSNYGYTF. The CDR3 DNA reads TGTGCCACCTCGACAGGGTCTAACTATGGCTACACCTTC.

This clone was counted a few times. The V gene is TRBV12-3 or TRBV12-4, the J gene TRBJ1-1, with 7 bases aligning to TRBD1. The CDR3 runs 12 residues. Losses at the gene ends were 6 bases for V and 3 bases for J; bases not matched to a gene: 1. CDR3 protein: CASSDRDTEAFF. In nucleotides, the CDR3 is TGTGCCAGCAGCGACAGGGACACTGAAGCTTTCTTT.

The chain's CDR3 is CASSPVAAGGAGDTQYF. As DNA, the CDR3 is TGCGCCAGCAGCCCGGTGGCTGCGGGGGGGGCTGGGGATACGCAGTATTTT. J is TRBJ2-3 and V is TRBV5-1; TRBD2 matches 9 bases. The germline CDR1 and CDR2 sequences are SGHRS and YFSETQ. The V gene end was trimmed by 4 bases and the J gene end by 6 bases; junction bases not matched to a gene: 15. The CDR3 consists of 17 residues.

This clone was detected only a few times. The rearrangement joins TRBV7-8 to TRBJ2-3; TRBD2 matches at 8 bases. CDR3 length: 16 residues. Losses at the gene ends were 5 bases for V and 2 bases for J; bases not matched to a gene: 9. The V gene's germline CDR1 is SGHVS and CDR2 FQNEAQ. CDR3: CASSPRERGNTDTQYF. The CDR3 DNA reads TGTGCCAGCAGCCCCCGGGAGCGGGGGAACACAGATACGCAGTATTTT.

This clone has a count of ten or more. The chain recombines TRBV29-1 with TRBJ2-3; 10 bases map to TRBD1. V lost 0 bases and J lost 3; bases outside the gene matches: 3. Germline V gives CDR1 SQVTM, CDR2 ANQGSEA. This CDR3 region has 15 residues. The CDR3 region is CSVEDPDRGTDTQYF. The DNA for the CDR3 is TGCAGCGTTGAAGATCCGGACAGGGGGACAGATACGCAGTATTTT.

This clone was seen just once. V gene TRBV2 combines with J gene TRBJ2-6, with D maybe TRBD1 (6 bases). Trimming cost V 4 bases and J 0 bases, with 10 bases left between them. Germline values: CDR1 SNHLY, CDR2 FYNNEI. This CDR3 contains 16 residues. The CDR3 spells CASSADRSSGANVLTF. In nucleotides, the CDR3 is TGTGCCAGCAGTGCGGACAGATCCTCTGGGGCCAACGTCCTGACTTTC.

This chain links TRBV2 with TRBJ2-5; 7 bases match TRBD2. J lost 6 bases, V lost 6 bases, and 10 bases had no gene match. Germline values: CDR1 SNHLY, CDR2 FYNNEI. The CDR3 has 14 amino acids. In nucleotides, the CDR3 is TGTGCCAGCAGCTGGGCCAGGGAGGGACAGACCCAGTACTTC. It specifies CASSWAREGQTQYF.

This chain joins TRBV6-5 and TRBJ2-1; D remains unclear. Trimming took off 1 base at V and 6 bases at J, with 7 bases between the two ends. From germline, CDR1 is MNHEY and CDR2 SVGAGI. There are 13 residues in the CDR3. The CDR3 protein is CASSYFTGNEQFF. CDR3 bases: TGTGCCAGCAGTTACTTCACCGGCAATGAGCAGTTCTTC.

In this sample, this clone turned up once. The chain recombines TRBV27 with TRBJ2-2; D is unclear. Germline V CDR1 and CDR2: MNHEY, SMNVEV (reference sequence). Trimming removed 4 bases from V and 7 bases from J, with 7 bases in between. The CDR3 spans 12 residues. The CDR3 bases are TGTGCCAGCAGTTATCCGCGCGGGGAGCTGTTTTTT. This sequence encodes CASSYPRGELFF.